The 28 T cell receptor beta chains below were found in one sample sequenced in a study of shared clonotypes between healthy human individuals. Profiled with immunoSEQ multiplex PCR; TCRdb holds only in-frame clones, not every one. Of about 340,000 clones listed, 73% were seen once; the top ten hold around 9.3%. The sequencing input was memory CD4+ T cells sorted from blood. Subset denoted: CD45RA-negative fraction. The receptors here all came from a man aged 25-45 years in good health.

V and J are TRBV19 and TRBJ2-7, with D tentatively TRBD2 (6 bases). The CDR3 sequence is 17 residues long. The germline V gene encodes CDR1 LNHDA and CDR2 SQIVND (reference sequence). The germline V and J ends were trimmed by 0 bases and 6 bases, with 21 bases remaining between them. The DNA for the CDR3 is TGTGCCAGTAGTATAGACCCCCTCGGGACTCTAACCGGCGAGCAGTACTTC. Its protein product is CASSIDPLGTLTGEQYF.

This clone was observed a few times. V is TRBV14 and J is TRBJ2-7, with no clear D. This CDR3 region has 12 residues. Per germline, CDR1 SGHDN and CDR2 FVKESK. Deletions cut 4 bases from V and 0 bases from J, with 4 bases between. CDR3: CASSLNSYEQYF. CDR3 coding DNA: TGTGCCAGCAGCCTAAACTCCTACGAGCAGTACTTC.

This clone appeared a few times. The chain's CDR3 is CASGDRAYEQYF. The CDR3 DNA sequence: TGTGCCAGCGGGGACAGGGCCTACGAGCAGTACTTC. J is TRBJ2-7 and V is TRBV6-6; 9 bases line up with TRBD1. V trimming: 8 bases; J trimming: 2 bases; junction bases outside the gene matches: 1. Germline-derived CDR1 and CDR2 are MNHNY and SVGAGI (reference sequence). The CDR3 sequence is 12 residues long.

The chain links TRBV5-1 to TRBJ1-2, with 7 positions matching TRBD1. The CDR3 extends over 14 amino acids. Germline V gene lookup returns CDR1 SGHRS and CDR2 YFSETQ. V lost 3 bases and J lost 3; bases outside the gene matches: 5. CDR3 sequence: CASSYETGYYGYTF. CDR3 nucleotide sequence: TGCGCCAGCAGCTACGAGACAGGGTACTATGGCTACACCTTC.

This clone showed up many times. Additional DNA sequences in this sample encode the identical CDR3. The chain links TRBV19 to TRBJ2-3; 10 nucleotides line up with TRBD2. The CDR3 contains 13 residues. In germline, CDR1 is LNHDA, CDR2 SQIVND (reference sequence). V gave up 7 bases and J gave up 3 bases; unmatched junction bases: 1. The CDR3 DNA reads as TGTGCCAGTAATAGCGGGAGGACAGATACGCAGTATTTT. This sequence encodes CASNSGRTDTQYF. Variable domain in full (rest from reference TRBV19 and TRBJ2-3): DGGITQSPKYLFRKEGQNVTLSCEQNLNHDAMYWYRQDPGQGLRLIYYSQIVNDFQKGDIAEGYSVSREKKESFPLTVTSAQKNPTAFYLCASNSGRTDTQYFGPGTRLTVL.

This chain uses TRBV2 with TRBJ2-7, with no clear D. The CDR3 sequence is 14 residues long. Deletions cut 6 bases from V and 9 bases from J, with 21 bases between. CDR1 and CDR2 from the germline V gene are SNHLY and FYNNEI. The CDR3 protein is CASRENSQPMWQYF. The CDR3 DNA follows: TGTGCCAGCAGGGAAAACAGCCAGCCAATGTGGCAGTACTTC.

Points on this clone: This CDR3 is also generated by other DNA sequences in the sample. The V call is TRBV14, the J call TRBJ2-3; no firm D call. Trimming pared 4 bases from V and 1 base from J, leaving 12 bases between. The CDR3 spans 15 residues. Per the germline V gene, CDR1 is SGHDN and CDR2 is FVKESK. The CDR3: CASSLPRSGTDTQYF. DNA of the CDR3: TGTGCCAGCAGCCTCCCCCGGAGTGGCACAGATACGCAGTATTTT. The full variable domain, completed using reference TRBV14 and TRBJ2-3, is EAGVTQFPSHSVIEKGQTVTLRCDPISGHDNLYWYRRVMGKEIKFLLHFVKESKQDESGMPNNRFLAERTGGTYSTLKVQPAELEDSGVYFCASSLPRSGTDTQYFGPGTRLTVL.

V usage is TRBV28 and J usage is TRBJ1-4, with D possibly matching TRBD1 (5 bases). Between the trimmed V and J ends, which lost 5 bases and 7 bases, there was a span of 14 bases. Germline assignment: CDR1 MDHEN and CDR2 SYDVKM. This CDR3 is 14 amino acids long. The CDR3 sequence is CASSRGSLVEKLFF. CDR3 sequence (DNA): TGTGCCAGCAGTCGGGGGTCTCTCGTTGAAAAACTGTTTTTT.

The chain has TRBV9 and TRBJ2-2, with a weak D call TRBD1 (6 bases). The CDR3 runs to 15 residues. Trimming removed 4 bases at V and 2 bases at J, with 12 bases between. The germline V gene encodes CDR1 SGDLS and CDR2 YYNGEE. Written as DNA, the CDR3 is TGTGCCAGCAGCCCCAGGACAGATAACACCGGGGAGCTGTTTTTT. This translates into CASSPRTDNTGELFF.

This clone has only one observation. This rearrangement joins TRBV29-1 to TRBJ2-1, with D hard to call. The CDR3 loop spans 17 amino acids. V was cut by 3 bases and J by 0 bases, with 18 bases left in between. Germline V lookup: CDR1 SQVTM, CDR2 ANQGSEA. The CDR3 is CSVEGPNTPDSYNEQFF. The CDR3 DNA sequence: TGCAGCGTTGAGGGCCCAAATACTCCCGACTCCTACAATGAGCAGTTCTTC.

This clone was counted ten times or more. The chain has TRBV19 and TRBJ1-5; D gene unclear. The germline CDR1 and CDR2 sequences are LNHDA and SQIVND (reference sequence). V lost 4 bases to trimming and J lost 1 base, with 11 bases between them. This CDR3 spans 15 amino acids. CDR3 loop: CASSKRETSNQPQHF. CDR3 DNA: TGTGCCAGTAGTAAGCGGGAAACGAGCAATCAGCCCCAGCATTTT. The variable domain in full, with the rest retrieved from reference TRBV19 and TRBJ1-5, is DGGITQSPKYLFRKEGQNVTLSCEQNLNHDAMYWYRQDPGQGLRLIYYSQIVNDFQKGDIAEGYSVSREKKESFPLTVTSAQKNPTAFYLCASSKRETSNQPQHFGDGTRLSIL.

This clone was observed a handful of times. V is TRBV19 and J is TRBJ1-5, with 7 bases identical to TRBD1. This CDR3 spans 16 amino acids. The V segment lost 4 bases and the J segment 5 bases; nucleotides outside the gene matches: 11. Germline values: CDR1 LNHDA, CDR2 SQIVND (reference sequence). CDR3: CASSTLRQGGDQPQHF. In nucleotides, the CDR3 is TGTGCCAGTAGTACACTCCGACAGGGAGGCGATCAGCCCCAGCATTTT. The whole variable domain, remainder taken from reference TRBV19 and TRBJ1-5, is DGGITQSPKYLFRKEGQNVTLSCEQNLNHDAMYWYRQDPGQGLRLIYYSQIVNDFQKGDIAEGYSVSREKKESFPLTVTSAQKNPTAFYLCASSTLRQGGDQPQHFGDGTRLSIL.

The chain carries TRBV28 and TRBJ2-1, with a tentative D call TRBD1 (5 bases). Germline CDR1 is MDHEN and CDR2 is SYDVKM. CDR3 length equals 15 residues. The germline V and J ends were trimmed by 0 bases and 6 bases, with 12 bases remaining between them. The CDR3 is CASSLWASGANEQFF. Here the CDR3 DNA reads TGTGCCAGCAGTTTATGGGCTAGTGGGGCCAATGAGCAGTTCTTC.

The rearrangement uses TRBV5-8 and TRBJ2-1, with 16 bases lining up with TRBD2. V lost 7 bases and J lost 0; bases outside the gene matches: 7. The V gene's germline CDR1 is SGHTS and CDR2 YDEGEE. This CDR3 region has 18 residues. The CDR3 reads CASHTGLAGGSSYNEQFF. CDR3 DNA sequence: TGTGCCAGCCACACGGGACTAGCGGGAGGGAGCTCCTACAATGAGCAGTTCTTC.

V is TRBV7-9 and J is TRBJ2-3, with D possibly matching TRBD2 (6 bases). The germline gives CDR1 SEHNR, CDR2 FQNEAQ (reference sequence). This CDR3 is 17 amino acids long. The V end was cut by 6 bases, the J end by 1 base, with 20 bases between. The CDR3 spells CASRPKLTSIGTDTQYF. The CDR3 nucleotides read TGTGCCAGCAGACCTAAATTAACTAGCATCGGCACAGATACGCAGTATTTT.

This clone was observed a few times. CDR3 sequence (DNA): TGTGCCAGCAGCTCCGGGACTAATGAGCAGTTCTTC. Encoded protein: CASSSGTNEQFF. This chain links TRBV5-5 with TRBJ2-1; tentatively, D is TRBD2 (6 bases). In germline, CDR1 is SGHKS, CDR2 YYEKEE (reference sequence). Trimming cost V 3 bases and J 7 bases, with 8 bases left between them. The CDR3 is 12 residues long.

The chain employs TRBV5-6 and TRBJ1-1; the D gene is possibly TRBD1 (6 bases). Germline V gives CDR1 SGHDT, CDR2 YYEEEE. CDR3 size: 13 residues. V shed 1 base and J shed 6 bases, with 10 bases lying between them. CDR3 sequence (DNA): TGTGCCAGCAGCTTGAGTGGGGGCGCTGAAGCTTTCTTT. The encoded protein is CASSLSGGAEAFF.

The genes are TRBV7-2 and TRBJ2-2; perhaps TRBD2 as D (5 bases). With 4 bases removed from V and 4 bases from J, the gap between germline ends came to 7 bases. Germline V gene data show CDR1 as SGHTA and CDR2 as FQGNSA. This CDR3 spans 13 amino acids. Written as DNA, the CDR3 is TGTGCCAGCAGCTCGGGAATCACCGGGGAGCTGTTTTTT. Encoded protein: CASSSGITGELFF.

This clone was found a few times. V usage is TRBV7-9 and J usage is TRBJ2-5; D is possibly TRBD2 (6 bases). Germline V lookup: CDR1 SEHNR, CDR2 FQNEAQ (reference sequence). CDR3 size: 10 residues. The V and J ends lost 8 bases and 5 bases respectively, with 6 bases between them. The CDR3 reads CASGGETQYF. CDR3 DNA: TGTGCCAGCGGAGGGGAGACCCAGTACTTC.

The rearrangement links TRBV7-8 to TRBJ2-3; TRBD1 agrees at 7 bases. Germline V gene lookup returns CDR1 SGHVS and CDR2 FQNEAQ. The V and J ends lost 5 bases and 0 bases, in that order; junction bases with no gene match: 5. This CDR3 has 15 amino acids. In nucleotides, the CDR3 is TGTGCCAGCAGCCCATACAGGGGAAGCACAGATACGCAGTATTTT. This codes for CASSPYRGSTDTQYF.

The V gene is TRBV27, the J gene TRBJ2-1; 10 bases align to TRBD2. The CDR3 spans 16 residues. V dropped 5 bases and J dropped 9; count of bases not matched to a gene: 13. Germline V gives CDR1 MNHEY, CDR2 SMNVEV (reference sequence). The CDR3 here is CASSPRSGRAFSEQFF. In DNA, the CDR3 is TGTGCCAGCAGTCCAAGGAGCGGGAGGGCCTTTAGTGAGCAGTTCTTC.

In its sample, this clone was seen many times. The V and J genes are TRBV6-1 and TRBJ2-3, with 9 bases identical to TRBD1. This CDR3 has 14 residues. V dropped 6 bases and J dropped 6; count of bases not matched to a gene: 7. Germline loops: CDR1 MNHNS, CDR2 SASEGT. In DNA, the CDR3 is TGTGCCAGCAGCCGGGACAGGGACGCGGATACGCAGTATTTT. This translates into CASSRDRDADTQYF.

This rearrangement joins TRBV19 to TRBJ1-1; 7 nucleotides align to TRBD1. The J segment lost 4 bases and the V segment lost 3 bases, leaving 11 bases of the junction unmatched. This CDR3 has 16 residues. Germline-derived CDR1 and CDR2 are LNHDA and SQIVND (reference sequence). DNA of the CDR3: TGTGCCAGTAGTATGGGTCAGGGGGGGCACGGCACTGAAGCTTTCTTT. Its protein product is CASSMGQGGHGTEAFF.

The chain has TRBV11-2 and TRBJ2-3, with unresolved D. Trimming stripped 5 bases from V and 6 bases from J, with 15 bases between. CDR3 length equals 14 residues. CDR1 SGHAT and CDR2 FQNNGV come from the germline V gene. CDR3 nucleotide sequence: TGTGCCAGCAGCCCAAGTCCTCGGCCCGATACGCAGTATTTT. This translates into CASSPSPRPDTQYF. The entire variable domain, with the rest obtained from reference TRBV11-2 and TRBJ2-3, is as follows: EAGVAQSPRYKIIEKRQSVAFWCNPISGHATLYWYQQILGQGPKLLIQFQNNGVVDDSQLPKDRFSAERLKGVDSTLKIQPAKLEDSAVYLCASSPSPRPDTQYFGPGTRLTVL.

This clone was seen ten or more times. The chain recombines TRBV27 with TRBJ2-7, with a possible D match to TRBD2 (7 bases). The CDR3 covers 16 residues. Trimming stripped 2 bases from V and 2 bases from J, with 16 bases between. From germline, CDR1 is MNHEY and CDR2 SMNVEV (reference sequence). The CDR3 nucleotides are TGTGCCAGCAGTTTAAAAGGGGGGGCGTCTCCCTACGAGCAGTACTTC. It translates to CASSLKGGASPYEQYF.

This chain uses TRBV30 with TRBJ2-1, with 9 bases matching TRBD1. V trimming: 0 bases; J trimming: 8 bases; junction bases outside the gene matches: 8. CDR3 length: 15 amino acids. CDR1 GTSNPN and CDR2 SVGIG come from the germline V gene (reference sequence). The CDR3 bases are TGTGCCTGGAGTGTAGGACAGGGGTTGAGAGATGAGCAGTTCTTC. This sequence encodes CAWSVGQGLRDEQFF.

The CDR3 bases are TGTGCCAGCAGATCTAGCAGGAGTCACACCGGGGAGCTGTTTTTT. It codes for CASRSSRSHTGELFF. The rearrangement links TRBV11-3 to TRBJ2-2; TRBD2 might be the D (5 bases). CDR3 length: 15 amino acids. Trimming took 6 bases from V and 3 from J, leaving 14 bases between them. The germline gives CDR1 SGHNT, CDR2 YENEEA.

This clone was seen a few times. The chain couples TRBV6-6 to TRBJ2-3, with a possible D match to TRBD1 (5 bases). V was pared by 6 bases and J by 0 bases, with 10 bases between. Per germline, CDR1 MNHNY and CDR2 SVGAGI (reference sequence). CDR3 length: 14 residues. The CDR3: CASRGAQSTDTQYF. The CDR3 DNA follows: TGTGCCAGCAGAGGGGCACAGAGCACAGATACGCAGTATTTT.